Each of the 27 T cell receptor beta chains below was sequenced from the same sample in a study of Ad26.COV2.S vaccination and SARS-CoV-2 variants. This table comes from immunoSEQ multiplex PCR, and its TCRdb copy is limited to in-frame clones, with some not included. The sample includes about 350,000 clones, 92% of them seen just once. Sequenced material: peripheral blood, taken after recovery from COVID-19. All receptors derive from a human donor who had recovered from COVID-19.

This chain joins TRBV19 and TRBJ2-5; D is undetermined. The CDR3 is made up of 15 amino acids. Germline CDR1 LNHDA, CDR2 SQIVND (reference sequence). V was clipped by 3 bases and J by 2 bases, with 13 bases between them. The CDR3 spells CASSMSLSGQETQYF. The DNA of the CDR3 is TGTGCCAGTAGTATGAGCTTGTCAGGACAAGAGACCCAGTACTTC.

The V and J genes are TRBV4-1 and TRBJ2-3; TRBD2 might be the D (6 bases). This CDR3 contains 15 residues. Between the trimmed V and J ends, which lost 0 bases and 3 bases, there was a span of 10 bases. Looked up from germline, CDR1 is MGHRA and CDR2 is YSYEKL. The CDR3 nucleotides read TGCGCCAGCAGCCAAGAATGGCGGGGTACAGATACGCAGTATTTT. This sequence encodes CASSQEWRGTDTQYF.

The chain couples TRBV6-2 or TRBV6-3 to TRBJ1-1; D perhaps matches TRBD1 (6 bases). Germline V gene data show CDR1 as MNHEY and CDR2 as SVGEGT. This CDR3 region has 16 residues. V lost 0 bases to trimming and J lost 3 bases, with 14 bases between them. CDR3 nucleotide sequence: TGTGCCAGCAGTTACTCTGGGTCAGGGGCCGACACTGAAGCTTTCTTT. Protein sequence: CASSYSGSGADTEAFF.

The chain has TRBV27 and TRBJ2-2, with D possibly being TRBD1 or TRBD2 (5 bases each). There are 13 residues in the CDR3. Trimming took off 6 bases at V and 8 bases at J, with 13 bases between the two ends. From germline, CDR1 is MNHEY and CDR2 SMNVEV (reference sequence). The CDR3 is CASSWEPGGELFF. The CDR3 DNA sequence: TGTGCCAGCAGCTGGGAGCCAGGGGGGGAGCTGTTTTTT.

The CDR3 sequence: CASSLGGGYEQYF. The CDR3 DNA sequence: TGTGCCAGCAGCCTAGGGGGGGGCTACGAGCAGTACTTC. The chain couples TRBV27 to TRBJ2-7, with D possibly matching TRBD2 (7 bases). Germline V gene data show CDR1 as MNHEY and CDR2 as SMNVEV (reference sequence). This CDR3 is built from 13 residues. V lost 6 bases to trimming and J lost 3 bases, with 12 bases between them.

V is TRBV15 and J is TRBJ2-5; 7 nucleotides match TRBD1. V shed 0 bases and J 2 bases; nucleotides not matched to a gene: 3. This CDR3 contains 15 residues. Germline values: CDR1 LNHNV, CDR2 YYDKDF (reference sequence). CDR3 sequence reads: CATSRDPTGQETQYF. Here the CDR3 DNA reads TGTGCCACCAGCAGAGATCCGACAGGGCAAGAGACCCAGTACTTC.

The gene calls are TRBV2 and TRBJ2-1; the match to TRBD2 covers 9 bases. Germline V gene lookup returns CDR1 SNHLY and CDR2 FYNNEI. CDR3 length equals 14 residues. V lost 6 bases, J lost 7 bases, and 7 bases stayed unmatched. The CDR3, as DNA: TGTGCCAGCAGGCCAGCGGGGGGCCATAATGAGCAGTTCTTC. Its protein product is CASRPAGGHNEQFF.

This sequence joins TRBV10-3 and TRBJ2-7; TRBD1 is a possible D gene (5 bases). The V end lost 0 bases, the J end lost 2 bases, and 17 bases lay between the germline ends. The V gene's germline CDR1 is ENHRY and CDR2 SYGVKD. The CDR3 spans 17 residues. This chain's CDR3 is CAISESMIPDKAYEQYF. The CDR3 DNA is TGTGCCATCAGTGAGTCGATGATCCCGGACAAAGCCTACGAGCAGTACTTC.

The chain combines TRBV15 with TRBJ1-5; TRBD1 might be the D (5 bases). Germline-derived CDR1 and CDR2 are LNHNV and YYDKDF (reference sequence). Trimming stripped 3 bases from V and 2 bases from J, with 17 bases between. The CDR3 totals 17 residues. DNA for the CDR3: TGTGCCACCAGCAGTACACGGGGCTCCAAGGGCAATCAGCCCCAGCATTTT. It codes for CATSSTRGSKGNQPQHF. Variable domain in full (rest from reference TRBV15 and TRBJ1-5): DAMVIQNPRYQVTQFGKPVTLSCSQTLNHNVMYWYQQKSSQAPKLLFHYYDKDFNNEADTPDNFQSRRPNTSFCFLDIRSPGLGDTAMYLCATSSTRGSKGNQPQHFGDGTRLSIL.

The chain has TRBV11-2 and TRBJ1-1; a weak D match, TRBD1 (5 bases). The CDR3 has 17 residues. Trimming removed 1 base from V and 3 bases from J, with 18 bases in between. CDR1 is SGHAT, CDR2 FQNNGV, per germline. The DNA of the CDR3 is TGTGCCAGCAGCTTAGTTCTATCGGGGACTGCGTACACTGAAGCTTTCTTT. Translating it yields CASSLVLSGTAYTEAFF.

The chain carries TRBV18 and TRBJ1-6; D gene unclear. CDR1 is KGHSH and CDR2 is LQKENI in the germline V gene. The CDR3 covers 15 residues. With 1 base removed from V and 1 base from J, the gap between germline ends came to 5 bases. CDR3 nucleotide sequence: TGTGCCAGCTCACCACAGCGGTCCTATAATTCACCCCTCCACTTT. Its translation: CASSPQRSYNSPLHF. The full variable domain, its missing parts supplied by reference TRBV18 and TRBJ1-6, is NAGVMQNPRHLVRRRGQEARLRCSPMKGHSHVYWYRQLPEEGLKFMVYLQKENIIDESGMPKERFSAEFPKEGPSILRIQQVVRGDSAAYFCASSPQRSYNSPLHFGNGTRLTVT.

The V and J genes are TRBV7-9 and TRBJ1-1; D is unresolved. V shed 5 bases and J shed 3 bases, with 13 bases lying between them. The CDR3 is 14 residues long. Germline CDR1 and CDR2: SEHNR and FQNEAQ (reference sequence). The CDR3 region is CASSPSKSYTEAFF. DNA for the CDR3: TGTGCCAGCAGCCCCTCGAAATCGTACACTGAAGCTTTCTTT. The complete variable domain, with remaining parts taken from reference TRBV7-9 and TRBJ1-1, reads DTGVSQNPRHKITKRGQNVTFRCDPISEHNRLYWYRQTLGQGPEFLTYFQNEAQLEKSRLLSDRFSAERPKGSFSTLEIQRTEQGDSAMYLCASSPSKSYTEAFFGQGTRLTVV.

This clone was seen once. CDR3 bases: TGTGCCAGCAGCTCGCGGGACCGAAGGTCCTACGAGCAGTACTTC. Translating it yields CASSSRDRRSYEQYF. The chain is built from TRBV21-1 and TRBJ2-7; the table's D call TRBD2 went unverified against the DNA. TRBV21-1 has pseudogene status. The CDR3 runs to 15 residues.

The chain carries TRBV6-5 and TRBJ1-3; D not resolved. Trimming took off 4 bases at V and 2 bases at J, with 12 bases between the two ends. CDR1 and CDR2 (germline): MNHEY, SVGAGI. The CDR3 contains 15 residues. The CDR3 spells CASSLAGAAGNTIYF. The CDR3, as DNA: TGTGCCAGCAGTTTGGCGGGAGCCGCTGGAAACACCATATATTTT.

CDR3 DNA sequence: TGTGCCAGCAGACTTGACAGGGGGGCCTATGGCTACACCTTC. Protein sequence: CASRLDRGAYGYTF. The genes are TRBV6-4 and TRBJ1-2; 9 nucleotides line up with TRBD1. With 6 bases clipped from V and 4 bases from J, the junction kept 6 bases outside the gene matches. The CDR3 loop spans 14 amino acids. Germline V CDR1 and CDR2: MRHNA, SNTAGT.

The J gene is TRBJ2-2, the V gene TRBV6-4, with D perhaps matching TRBD1 or TRBD2 (5 bases each). Germline-derived CDR1 and CDR2 are MRHNA and SNTAGT. Between the trimmed V and J ends, which lost 5 bases and 4 bases, there was a span of 20 bases. This CDR3 has 17 amino acids. The CDR3 reads CASSPLGTVRGTGELFF. For the CDR3, the DNA is TGTGCCAGCAGTCCCCTCGGGACGGTTCGGGGCACCGGGGAGCTGTTTTTT.

About this clone: Other nucleotide sequences from this sample produce the same CDR3. This chain uses TRBV2 with TRBJ1-2; 7 bases agree with TRBD1. The CDR3 runs 14 residues. The V and J ends lost 3 bases and 4 bases, in that order; junction bases with no gene match: 5. Per the germline V gene, CDR1 is SNHLY and CDR2 is FYNNEI. The CDR3 region is CASSEGQQSYGYTF. The CDR3, as DNA: TGTGCCAGCAGTGAGGGACAGCAAAGCTATGGCTACACCTTC. Drawing the rest from reference TRBV2 and TRBJ1-2, the complete variable domain is EPEVTQTPSHQVTQMGQEVILRCVPISNHLYFYWYRQILGQKVEFLVSFYNNEISEKSEIFDDQFSVERPDGSNFTLKIRSTKLEDSAMYFCASSEGQQSYGYTFGSGTRLTVV.

The DNA of the CDR3 is TGTGCCAGCAGCGTAGTGGGCAGGACGGAAGAGCAGTACTTC. Its translation is CASSVVGRTEEQYF. The chain is built from TRBV9 and TRBJ2-7; D remains unclear. This CDR3 spans 14 amino acids. Germline assignment: CDR1 SGDLS and CDR2 YYNGEE. V was cut by 0 bases and J by 7 bases, with 14 bases left in between.

This chain joins TRBV7-8 and TRBJ2-7, with TRBD2 matching over 14 bases. The CDR3 runs to 16 residues. Trimming removed 1 base from V and 2 bases from J; junction bases left unmatched: 1. Germline CDR1 SGHVS, CDR2 FQNEAQ. The CDR3 sequence is CASSLGGLAGAYEQYF. The CDR3 DNA sequence: TGTGCCAGCAGCTTAGGGGGACTAGCGGGGGCCTACGAGCAGTACTTC.

This clone was seen a single time. V usage is TRBV10-3 and J usage is TRBJ2-7, with 11 bases identical to TRBD2. This CDR3 spans 14 amino acids. The germline gives CDR1 ENHRY, CDR2 SYGVKD. The V gene end was trimmed by 6 bases and the J gene end by 3 bases; junction bases not matched to a gene: 4. CDR3 residues: CAIRTGTSGYEQYF. The CDR3 DNA follows: TGTGCCATCAGAACCGGGACTAGCGGCTACGAGCAGTACTTC.

The chain employs TRBV12-3 or TRBV12-4 and TRBJ2-5; D is ambiguous. The CDR3 contains 13 residues. Trimming cost V 3 bases and J 4 bases, with 9 bases left between them. CDR3 amino acids: CASSLRVRETQYF. The CDR3 region has the DNA TGTGCCAGCAGTTTGAGAGTCCGAGAGACCCAGTACTTC.

Concerning this clone itself: The same CDR3 can be traced to other DNA sequences in this sample. The rearrangement uses TRBV2 and TRBJ2-1; no reliable D call. CDR1 is SNHLY and CDR2 is FYNNEI in the germline V gene. V lost 7 bases and J lost 0, with 4 bases in between. The CDR3 has 12 residues. CDR3 sequence (DNA): TGTGCCAGCAAGGGCTCCTACAATGAGCAGTTCTTC. Translated, it gives CASKGSYNEQFF.

J is TRBJ1-5 and V is TRBV6-1, with unresolved D. CDR1 is MNHNS and CDR2 is SASEGT in the germline V gene. The ends were cut back, 2 bases at V and 6 bases at J, with 17 bases in the middle. The CDR3 totals 16 residues. CDR3 region: CASSESRSPRSQPQHF. The CDR3 DNA reads TGTGCCAGCAGTGAATCTCGGTCCCCAAGGAGTCAGCCCCAGCATTTT.

The rearrangement uses TRBV5-8 and TRBJ1-1, with D perhaps matching TRBD1 (6 bases). Between the trimmed V and J ends, which lost 2 bases and 1 base, there was a span of 9 bases. CDR3 length: 14 residues. Germline values: CDR1 SGHTS, CDR2 YDEGEE. CDR3 sequence: CASSLEGGNTEAFF. The CDR3, as DNA: TGTGCCAGCAGCTTAGAAGGGGGGAACACTGAAGCTTTCTTT.

This chain joins TRBV11-2 and TRBJ1-6; 7 bases fit TRBD1. The CDR3 covers 17 residues. From germline, CDR1 is SGHAT and CDR2 FQNNGV. V lost 6 bases to trimming and J lost 1 base; unmatched junction nucleotides: 9. CDR3 loop: CASRPGQVLSYNSPLHF. The CDR3 nucleotides are TGTGCCAGCAGACCTGGACAGGTCCTATCCTATAATTCACCCCTCCACTTT.

The chain has TRBV10-1 and TRBJ1-2, with a weak D call TRBD1 (5 bases). The CDR3 is 14 residues long. Germline assignment: CDR1 WNHNN and CDR2 SYGVQD (reference sequence). V dropped 2 bases and J dropped 3 bases, with 10 bases sitting between them. CDR3 protein: CASSEAGTDYGYTF. The CDR3 DNA is TGCGCCAGCAGTGAGGCCGGGACGGACTATGGCTACACCTTC.

The chain carries TRBV6-5 and TRBJ1-3; tentatively, D is TRBD1 (5 bases). Germline CDR1 and CDR2: MNHEY and SVGAGI. This CDR3 is built from 14 residues. Trimming removed 4 bases from V and 4 bases from J, with 11 bases in between. CDR3 region: CASSSRRDGNTIYF. The DNA for the CDR3 is TGTGCCAGCAGTTCCCGCAGGGACGGAAACACCATATATTTT.